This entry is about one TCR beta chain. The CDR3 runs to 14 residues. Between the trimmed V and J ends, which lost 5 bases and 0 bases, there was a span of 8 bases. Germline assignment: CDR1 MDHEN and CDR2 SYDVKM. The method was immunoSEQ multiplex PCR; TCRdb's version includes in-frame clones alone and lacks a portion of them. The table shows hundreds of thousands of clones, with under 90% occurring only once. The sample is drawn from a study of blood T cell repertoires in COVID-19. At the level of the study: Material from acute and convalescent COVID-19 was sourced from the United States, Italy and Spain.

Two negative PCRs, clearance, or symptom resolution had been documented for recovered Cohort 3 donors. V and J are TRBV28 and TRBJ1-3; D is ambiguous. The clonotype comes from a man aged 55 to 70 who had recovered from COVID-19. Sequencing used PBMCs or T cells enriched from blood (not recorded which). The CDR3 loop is CASSTLSSGNTIYF. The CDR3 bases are TGTGCCAGCAGTACTCTAAGCTCTGGAAACACCATATATTTT.